This note documents a single T cell receptor (beta chain) sequence. Its antigen is as yet unknown. TCRdb itself ran the 5' RACE reads through MiXCR, one entry per CDR3 protein. The profile covers fewer than 350,000 distinct CDR3 sequences, with less than 9% appearing a single time and roughly 2.1% taken by the ten largest. The data stem from a study of identical twins. Study results and limitations: Invariant MAIT and iNKT cells could partly confound zero-insertion analyses. Twins' excess sharing was less marked for out-of-frame beta sequences. The study reached conclusions through statistical analysis that was cross-sectional, not following the same donors.

Trimming pared 1 base from V and 0 bases from J, leaving 10 bases between. This CDR3 is built from 15 residues. Germline CDR1 and CDR2: MNHNS and SASEGT. These records were also assigned to another study, of yellow fever vaccine responses in identical twins.

The sequence derives from a woman younger than 35 in good health. The sequencing input was memory (CD45RO+) T cells sorted from blood. The chain has TRBV6-1 and TRBJ2-7; D is unclear. The CDR3 DNA reads as TGTGCCAGCAGTGAAGAAGGTGAAGGCTCCTACGAGCAGTACGTC. Encoded protein: CASSEEGEGSYEQYV.